The 8 T cell receptor beta chains presented below share a single source sample, sequenced in a study of early T cells in non-severe SARS-CoV-2 infection. TCRdb called the 5' RACE reads again in MiXCR, with one record for every CDR3 protein. The profile covers 50,000 to 55,000 distinct CDR3 sequences, with about a tenth appearing a single time and 15% taken by the ten largest. Sequencing was performed on whole blood. These receptors came from an adult who was a healthcare worker with PCR-confirmed SARS-CoV-2 infection or an uninfected control (not recorded which).

This clonotype has ten or more counts. This chain connects TRBV4-1 to TRBJ2-1, with D perhaps matching TRBD1 (5 bases). Germline V CDR1 and CDR2: MGHRA, YSYEKL. Trimming removed 3 bases at V and 4 bases at J, with 13 bases between. This CDR3 is built from 15 residues. The CDR3 nucleotides read TGCGCCAGCAGCCACCTTCGGACATCTTACAATGAGCAGTTCTTC. Residues: CASSHLRTSYNEQFF.

This clonotype was recorded at least ten times. J is TRBJ2-2 and V is TRBV13, with 9 bases that match TRBD2. Germline V gene lookup returns CDR1 PRHDT and CDR2 FYEKMQ (reference sequence). CDR3 length equals 17 residues. With V trimmed by 4 bases and J by 1 base, 7 bases remained unmatched. CDR3 loop: CASSSPEAGGNTGELFF. The CDR3 DNA follows: TGTGCCAGCAGCTCCCCCGAAGCGGGAGGGAACACCGGGGAGCTGTTTTTT.

The chain uses TRBV25-1 and TRBJ2-7; 10 bases map to TRBD1. This CDR3 comprises 15 residues. Trimming removed 4 bases from V and 3 bases from J; junction bases left unmatched: 6. Germline V lookup: CDR1 MGHDK, CDR2 SYGVNS. The DNA for the CDR3 is TGTGCCAGCAGTGTATACCGGGACAGGGGCTACGAGCAGTACTTC. Translating gives CASSVYRDRGYEQYF.

This clonotype was counted ten times or more. V is TRBV25-1 and J is TRBJ1-5; no firm D call. The V gene's germline CDR1 is MGHDK and CDR2 SYGVNS. The CDR3 is made up of 16 amino acids. Trimming took off 0 bases at V and 3 bases at J, with 12 bases between the two ends. CDR3 loop: CASSEYAGQDNQPQHF. CDR3 sequence (DNA): TGTGCCAGCAGTGAATATGCCGGGCAGGACAATCAGCCCCAGCATTTT.

This clonotype has a handful of counts. This rearrangement joins TRBV6-5 to TRBJ2-7; tentative D call: TRBD1 (5 bases). Trimming shortened V by 2 bases and J by 5 bases, and 13 bases separated the two germline ends. CDR3 size: 14 residues. Per the germline V gene, CDR1 is MNHEY and CDR2 is SVGAGI. DNA for the CDR3: TGTGCCAGCAGTTACGGCCAGGGTCCCCACGAGCAGTACTTC. Translated: CASSYGQGPHEQYF.

In this sample, this clonotype turned up many times. The rearrangement joins TRBV28 to TRBJ2-7; TRBD2 aligns across 10 bases. V lost 4 bases, J lost 7 bases, and 10 bases stayed unmatched. CDR3 length: 15 residues. Germline CDR1 is MDHEN and CDR2 is SYDVKM. The CDR3 here is CASSSLAGAVREQYF. CDR3 nucleotide sequence: TGTGCCAGCAGTTCCCTAGCGGGAGCGGTAAGGGAGCAGTACTTC.

The chain links TRBV3-1 to TRBJ2-7, with 9 bases identical to TRBD2. V gave up 3 bases and J gave up 7 bases; unmatched junction bases: 4. This CDR3 spans 13 amino acids. In germline, CDR1 is LGHDT, CDR2 YNNKEL (reference sequence). The CDR3: CASSQLAGVEQYF. In DNA form, the CDR3 reads TGTGCCAGCAGCCAGTTAGCGGGAGTGGAGCAGTACTTC.

This clonotype was counted between two and nine times. The chain carries TRBV6-2 or TRBV6-3 and TRBJ2-3, with 7 nucleotides matching TRBD2. Trimming at V came to 7 bases and at J to 4 bases, leaving 5 bases not matched to a gene. This CDR3 comprises 13 residues. Germline CDR1 is MNHEY and CDR2 is SVGEGT. Written as DNA, the CDR3 is TGTGCCAGCATCTTCGCGGGAGCAGATACGCAGTATTTT. Amino acid sequence: CASIFAGADTQYF.